This T cell receptor beta chain was captured by sequencing in a study of shared clonotypes between healthy human individuals. Study findings and constraints: Generation probabilities of non-shared clonotypes were lower (relative to those shared by all four donors). The study found approximately 5% of naive CD4 clonotypes shared across several donors. Donor scarcity curtailed the genetic and exposure-history diversity represented herein.

Concerning this clone itself: The antigen remains unidentified.

At deep level, the assay was performed. Sequencing was performed with immunoSEQ multiplex PCR; in TCRdb, only in-frame clones are kept and a portion is missing. There are 2 million to 2.5 million clones in the sample; less than 95% occur only once, and 0.37% lies in the top ten. The germline gives CDR1 MNHEY, CDR2 SMNVEV (reference sequence). This CDR3 spans 15 amino acids. Deletions cut 0 bases from V and 7 bases from J, with 12 bases between. The genes are TRBV27 and TRBJ1-4; D not resolved. The source is a man aged 18 to 30 in good health. Some clones in this sample may be carry-over from other donors' samples. The specimen was naive CD4+ T cells from PBMCs. The subset: CD45RA+ positively selected. DNA of the CDR3: TGTGCCAGCAGTTTATCGCGTACACGGGGTGAAAAACTGTTTTTT. This gives the protein CASSLSRTRGEKLFF.